This T cell receptor (beta chain) was recovered during a study of blood T cells in healthy people across ages. Deletions cut 7 bases from V and 8 bases from J, with 21 bases between. Germline CDR1 and CDR2: LNHNV and YYDKDF (reference sequence). The CDR3 runs to 15 residues. The authors ran a second PCR of about 6 to 11 cycles using a sample-barcoded 5' primer and a J-beta primer mix. A minimum of 2.5 million CDR3-containing paired-end reads was obtained for each sample. Via MiXCR, TCRdb re-called the 5' RACE reads, giving one row per CDR3 protein. The sample records about 680,000 distinct CDR3 sequences, around 49% being singletons. General study points: Long-lived donors carried more naive CD4+ cells and greater diversity than aged donors.

Points on this clonotype: The antigen is undetermined.

This receptor was identified in a woman in her sixties in good health. The sequencing sample was made of blood. V is TRBV15 and J is TRBJ2-1, with D possibly matching TRBD2 (5 bases). DNA for the CDR3: TGTGCCACCACACCCGGGAAGACATTAATCGATGAGCAGTTCTTC. Amino acids: CATTPGKTLIDEQFF.